The 7 T cell receptor beta chains below come from one sample, sequenced in a study of T cells in localized non-small cell lung cancer. This table comes from immunoSEQ multiplex PCR, and its TCRdb copy is limited to in-frame clones, with some not included. The table lists 15,000 to 25,000 clones, approximately 83% of them singletons. Material: peripheral blood, obtained before any cancer treatment. All receptors derive from a man aged 40-75 years with stage I lung adenocarcinoma.

The chain employs TRBV15 and TRBJ1-6; D is undetermined. Germline values: CDR1 LNHNV, CDR2 YYDKDF (reference sequence). Trimming shortened V by 5 bases and J by 9 bases, and 11 bases separated the two germline ends. The CDR3 sequence is 13 residues long. Here the CDR3 reads CATSALKGSPLHF. The CDR3 DNA reads TGTGCCACCAGCGCCCTGAAGGGTTCACCCCTCCACTTT.

This chain links TRBV18 with TRBJ2-4; TRBD2 might be the D (6 bases). Germline V CDR1 and CDR2: KGHSH, LQKENI. The CDR3 extends over 15 amino acids. V dropped 4 bases and J dropped 4 bases, with 14 bases sitting between them. CDR3 sequence reads: CASSHGGAEKNIQYF. The DNA for the CDR3 is TGTGCCAGCTCACACGGCGGGGCCGAAAAAAACATTCAGTACTTC. The complete variable domain, with remaining parts taken from reference TRBV18 and TRBJ2-4, reads NAGVMQNPRHLVRRRGQEARLRCSPMKGHSHVYWYRQLPEEGLKFMVYLQKENIIDESGMPKERFSAEFPKEGPSILRIQQVVRGDSAAYFCASSHGGAEKNIQYFGAGTRLSVL.

This clone came up once. V is TRBV6-5 and J is TRBJ2-7; TRBD1 aligns across 8 bases. The CDR3 runs 14 residues. Trimming at V came to 5 bases and at J to 4 bases, leaving 7 bases not matched to a gene. CDR1 is MNHEY, CDR2 SVGAGI, per germline. CDR3 protein: CASSPGTGRYEQYF. In DNA, the CDR3 is TGTGCCAGCAGTCCCGGGACAGGCCGTTACGAGCAGTACTTC.

This rearrangement joins TRBV5-8 to TRBJ2-7, with D possibly matching TRBD2 (5 bases). This CDR3 is built from 12 residues. In germline, CDR1 is SGHTS, CDR2 YDEGEE. The V and J ends lost 10 bases and 2 bases respectively, with 13 bases between them. CDR3 sequence reads: CAPEEYTYEQYF. The CDR3 DNA reads as TGTGCCCCGGAGGAGTATACCTACGAGCAGTACTTC.

The rearrangement joins TRBV7-9 to TRBJ2-3, with a possible D match to TRBD1 (6 bases). Germline V gene lookup returns CDR1 SEHNR and CDR2 FQNEAQ (reference sequence). The CDR3 extends over 16 amino acids. The ends were cut back, 1 base at V and 5 bases at J, with 16 bases in the middle. The DNA for the CDR3 is TGTGCCAGCAGCTTAGGATCCCAGGGGTCGGGAGATACGCAGTATTTT. This sequence encodes CASSLGSQGSGDTQYF.

The chain recombines TRBV5-6 with TRBJ2-7; possibly TRBD2 for D (5 bases). Trimming left V 0 bases short and J 4 bases short, with 5 bases between. This CDR3 spans 12 amino acids. Germline V gives CDR1 SGHDT, CDR2 YYEEEE. The CDR3 loop is CASSLGLYEQYF. CDR3 in DNA: TGTGCCAGCAGCTTGGGACTATACGAGCAGTACTTC.

DNA of the CDR3: TGTGCCAGTAGTCCTTTGGAGGGCCTGAGAGGAGATACGCAGTATTTT. Its translation: CASSPLEGLRGDTQYF. This chain joins TRBV19 and TRBJ2-3; TRBD2 is a possible D gene (6 bases). This CDR3 contains 16 residues. V was shortened by 5 bases and J by 5 bases, with 20 bases between the two germline ends. CDR1 and CDR2 from the germline V gene are LNHDA and SQIVND (reference sequence).